This entry is about one T cell receptor (beta chain). One end of the junction varies from germline; a read error may be responsible. This CDR3 has 14 amino acids. Germline CDR1 and CDR2: SEHNR and FQNEAQ (reference sequence). This sample was taken from a study of CD8+CD57+ T cells in acquired aplastic anemia. Genomic DNA, the template, was used for profiling of the TCR beta VDJ and CDR3. MiXCR, run by TCRdb on the reads, gives a single entry per CDR3 protein. Among 130,000 or so distinct CDR3 sequences listed, 41% were seen once. This TCR came from a human donor in good health, serving as a control. The chain employs TRBV7-9 and TRBJ1-6; 8 bases match TRBD1. Sequenced material: sorted CD4+, CD8+, or CD8+CD57+ T cells (not recorded which) from PBMCs. The CDR3 sequence is CASSLEGTGSPLNF. CDR3 in DNA: TGTGCCAGCAGCTTAGAAGGGACAGGTTCACCCCTCAACTTT.